This TCR beta chain was observed in a study of identifying expanded T cells in peripheral blood. The V and J ends lost 3 bases and 4 bases respectively, with 9 bases between them. Germline assignment: CDR1 MNHEY and CDR2 SMNVEV (reference sequence). The CDR3 extends over 13 amino acids. Clones were read by immunoSEQ multiplex PCR, and TCRdb kept only the in-frame ones, dropping some. The sample contains under 100,000 clones, over 85% of which appear only once. The J gene is TRBJ1-2, the V gene TRBV27, with D perhaps TRBD1 (5 bases). The source material was blood. The TCR comes from a person aged 18-70 years in good health. The CDR3 nucleotides are TGTGCCAGCAGTTTTCGGGGCGGCTATGGCTACACCTTC. It yields the protein CASSFRGGYGYTF.